This TCR beta chain is from a study of blood T cells in healthy people across ages. Researchers report isolating at least 6.5 million PBMCs per sample. As concerns this clonotype: Its antigen is not known.

Study-wide results and caveats: Diversity estimates drawn from one million T cells were deemed underestimates.

A second PCR of 7 to 11 cycles used a sample-barcoded 5' primer and a J-beta primer mix. One entry per CDR3 protein, called by TCRdb with MiXCR from the 5' RACE reads. The table shows roughly 1,500,000 distinct CDR3 sequences, with 30% to 40% occurring only once. Sequencing was performed on blood. The receptor's source is a woman under 40 in good health.

The CDR3 sequence: CASSSQRGDTDTQYF. For the CDR3, the DNA is TGTGCCAGCAGTAGCCAGCGGGGAGACACAGATACGCAGTATTTT. The rearrangement uses TRBV28 and TRBJ2-3, with 7 bases lining up with TRBD2. Germline V gene sequence: CDR1 MDHEN, CDR2 SYDVKM. V dropped 5 bases and J dropped 2; count of bases not matched to a gene: 7. This CDR3 is built from 15 residues.